The 22 T cell receptor beta chains in this list originate from one sample, sequenced in a study of blood T cell repertoires in COVID-19. The repertoire was sequenced with immunoSEQ multiplex PCR; TCRdb's copy has only in-frame clones and lacks some. The sample has 450,000 or so clones, about nine tenths seen once. The material sequenced was PBMCs or T cells enriched from blood (not recorded which). Source of these receptors: a man between 18 and 35 years old who had recovered from COVID-19.

The rearrangement links TRBV27 to TRBJ2-1; 11 nucleotides align to TRBD2. The junction had 5 bases not matched to a gene; V was cut back by 6 bases and J by 4 bases. Germline assignment: CDR1 MNHEY and CDR2 SMNVEV (reference sequence). The CDR3 runs to 15 residues. This CDR3 reads CASSRGLAGYNEQFF. The CDR3, as DNA: TGTGCCAGCAGCCGTGGACTAGCGGGTTACAATGAGCAGTTCTTC.

The chain recombines TRBV6-6 with TRBJ1-2; no clear D gene. The CDR3 is made up of 15 amino acids. Germline loops: CDR1 MNHNY, CDR2 SVGAGI (reference sequence). Trimming left V 4 bases short and J 4 bases short, with 16 bases between. The CDR3 loop is CASSCVSRAGYGYTF. The CDR3 coding sequence is TGTGCCAGCAGTTGCGTGTCCCGTGCTGGCTATGGCTACACCTTC.

This rearrangement joins TRBV5-1 to TRBJ2-3; 7 nucleotides align to TRBD2. CDR1 SGHRS and CDR2 YFSETQ come from the germline V gene. J lost 0 bases, V lost 3 bases, and 7 bases had no gene match. This CDR3 comprises 16 residues. The CDR3 bases are TGCGCCAGCAGCTCTCAGATAGCGGGTAGCACAGATACGCAGTATTTT. This translates into CASSSQIAGSTDTQYF.

The chain employs TRBV6-5 and TRBJ1-2; a weak D match, TRBD1 (5 bases). CDR3 length: 14 amino acids. V lost 6 bases and J 3 bases, leaving 14 bases between the germline ends. In germline, CDR1 is MNHEY, CDR2 SVGAGI. CDR3: CASRTPRGDYGYTF. In nucleotides, the CDR3 is TGTGCCAGCAGAACTCCCCGGGGGGACTATGGCTACACCTTC.

The V call is TRBV30, the J call TRBJ2-7; 7 bases match TRBD2. Looked up from germline, CDR1 is GTSNPN and CDR2 is SVGIG (reference sequence). The CDR3 has 14 residues. The J segment lost 1 base and the V segment lost 4 bases, leaving 7 bases of the junction unmatched. In nucleotides, the CDR3 is TGTGCCTGGAAAGCTAGCGGTAGGTCCTACGAGCAGTACTTC. It yields the protein CAWKASGRSYEQYF. The entire variable domain, with the rest obtained from reference TRBV30 and TRBJ2-7, is as follows: SQTIHQWPATLVQPVGSPLSLECTVEGTSNPNLYWYRQAAGRGLQLLFYSVGIGQISSEVPQNLSASRPQDRQFILSSKKLLLSDSGFYLCAWKASGRSYEQYFGPGTRLTVT.

The CDR3 loop is CASWPSDTRYGYTF. The CDR3 DNA reads TGTGCCAGCTGGCCCTCGGACACGCGCTATGGCTACACCTTC. The chain couples TRBV28 to TRBJ1-2; the D gene is possibly TRBD1 (5 bases). The CDR3 is 14 residues long. Germline CDR1 MDHEN, CDR2 SYDVKM. Trimming left V 8 bases short and J 4 bases short, with 17 bases between.

This chain uses TRBV28 with TRBJ2-6; D is undetermined. V lost 3 bases, J lost 4 bases, and 10 bases lay in between. The CDR3 consists of 15 residues. CDR1 and CDR2 from the germline V gene are MDHEN and SYDVKM. The CDR3 is CASSFRSPGANVLTF. CDR3 in DNA: TGTGCCAGCAGTTTCCGGTCTCCCGGGGCCAACGTCCTGACTTTC. The whole variable domain, filled in from reference TRBV28 and TRBJ2-6, reads DVKVTQSSRYLVKRTGEKVFLECVQDMDHENMFWYRQDPGLGLRLIYFSYDVKMKEKGDIPEGYSVSREKKERFSLILESASTNQTSMYLCASSFRSPGANVLTFGAGSRLTVL.

This chain connects TRBV2 to TRBJ1-5, with 7 bases fitting TRBD1. Trimming took 3 bases from V and 11 from J; bases not matched to a gene: 10. The CDR3 is 14 residues long. CDR1 and CDR2 (germline): SNHLY, FYNNEI. Here the CDR3 DNA reads TGTGCCAGCAGTGACGTACAGGGGCGAGGTTCCCAGCATTTT. This translates into CASSDVQGRGSQHF.

V gene TRBV18 combines with J gene TRBJ2-5; 14 nucleotides agree with TRBD2. In germline, CDR1 is KGHSH, CDR2 LQKENI. V shed 3 bases and J 7 bases; nucleotides not matched to a gene: 4. The CDR3 length is 15 residues. CDR3 bases: TGTGCCAGCTCACCGGGACTAGCGGGGGAGGTGACCCAGTACTTC. The encoded protein is CASSPGLAGEVTQYF.

The V gene is TRBV12-1, the J gene TRBJ2-5; the table's TRBD2 call for D was not verified on the DNA. TRBV12-1 is labeled a pseudogene. CDR3 length: 12 residues. The CDR3 region is CASRIDQETQYF. The CDR3 DNA follows: TGTGCCAGCAGAATCGACCAAGAGACCCAGTACTTC.

This chain uses TRBV5-1 with TRBJ2-1; 8 bases map to TRBD2. The CDR3 consists of 18 residues. Germline CDR1 is SGHRS and CDR2 is YFSETQ. After removal of 3 bases from V and 4 bases from J, the junction contained 15 bases not matched to a gene. CDR3 region: CASSSAGTRGDSYNEQFF. For the CDR3, the DNA is TGCGCCAGCAGCTCTGCCGGGACTAGGGGAGATTCTTACAATGAGCAGTTCTTC.

The chain couples TRBV5-1 to TRBJ1-1; 7 nucleotides align to TRBD1. CDR1 and CDR2 (germline): SGHRS, YFSETQ. Unmatched junction bases numbered 5, after V lost 0 bases and J lost 0 bases. CDR3 length: 16 amino acids. The CDR3 coding sequence is TGCGCCAGCAGCTTGGCCGGGACAGTGATGAACACTGAAGCTTTCTTT. Its protein is CASSLAGTVMNTEAFF.

This sequence joins TRBV19 and TRBJ1-1; the D is unclear. With 3 bases removed from V and 6 bases from J, the gap between germline ends came to 8 bases. The CDR3 totals 12 residues. Germline CDR1 and CDR2: LNHDA and SQIVND (reference sequence). This chain's CDR3 is CASSIGVSEAFF. In DNA, the CDR3 is TGTGCCAGTAGTATCGGGGTCTCTGAAGCTTTCTTT.

The V call is TRBV12-5, the J call TRBJ2-2, with TRBD2 matching over 13 bases. The CDR3 extends over 18 amino acids. J gave up 5 bases and V 1 base, and 7 bases lay outside the gene matches. Germline V CDR1 and CDR2: LGHNT, FRNRAP. The CDR3 region has the DNA TGTGCTAGTGGTTTGGCCGGACTAGCGGGAGTCGGAACCGGGGAGCTGTTTTTT. It codes for CASGLAGLAGVGTGELFF. The complete variable domain, with remaining parts taken from reference TRBV12-5 and TRBJ2-2, reads DARVTQTPRHKVTEMGQEVTMRCQPILGHNTVFWYRQTMMQGLELLAYFRNRAPLDDSGMPKDRFSAEMPDATLATLKIQPSEPRDSAVYFCASGLAGLAGVGTGELFFGEGSRLTVL.

The chain carries TRBV29-1 and TRBJ2-7, with D hard to call. V lost 7 bases and J 0 bases, leaving 13 bases between the germline ends. The CDR3 totals 13 residues. The germline gives CDR1 SQVTM, CDR2 ANQGSEA. CDR3 residues: CSGLESSSYEQYF. The CDR3 coding sequence is TGCAGCGGTCTAGAGTCGAGCTCCTACGAGCAGTACTTC.

The chain couples TRBV6-5 to TRBJ1-1, with D perhaps TRBD1 (5 bases). The CDR3 loop spans 14 amino acids. V lost 1 base and J lost 2, with 8 bases in between. The germline gives CDR1 MNHEY, CDR2 SVGAGI. CDR3 DNA sequence: TGTGCCAGCAGTTACTATACAGGTAACACTGAAGCTTTCTTT. Its protein product is CASSYYTGNTEAFF.

The V gene is TRBV27, the J gene TRBJ2-7; 7 bases line up with TRBD2. This CDR3 is built from 16 residues. Germline CDR1 is MNHEY and CDR2 is SMNVEV (reference sequence). V shed 2 bases, J shed 4 bases, and the junction held 11 bases outside the gene matches. The chain's CDR3 is CASSLSPPDGGYEQYF. In DNA, the CDR3 is TGTGCCAGCAGTTTAAGCCCTCCCGACGGGGGGTACGAGCAGTACTTC.

V usage is TRBV5-1 and J usage is TRBJ1-6, with a weak D call TRBD1 (5 bases). Germline values: CDR1 SGHRS, CDR2 YFSETQ. The CDR3 length is 12 residues. V was shortened by 6 bases and J by 12 bases, with 13 bases between the two germline ends. The CDR3 nucleotides are TGCGCCAGCAACCCGGGGGGAGGACCCCTCCACTTT. Translation: CASNPGGGPLHF.

This clone was picked up one time. The V call is TRBV27, the J call TRBJ2-1; D might be TRBD1 (6 bases). Trimming cost V 5 bases and J 9 bases, with 14 bases left between them. The CDR3 is made up of 13 amino acids. Germline V gene sequence: CDR1 MNHEY, CDR2 SMNVEV (reference sequence). The CDR3 sequence: CASSLLTGSEQFF. CDR3 DNA: TGTGCCAGCAGTCTGCTGACAGGATCTGAGCAGTTCTTC.

This chain joins TRBV5-1 and TRBJ1-1; 7 bases line up with TRBD1. Trimming at V came to 2 bases and at J to 6 bases, leaving 16 bases not matched to a gene. Per the germline V gene, CDR1 is SGHRS and CDR2 is YFSETQ. There are 17 residues in the CDR3. DNA of the CDR3: TGCGCCAGCAGCTTTACCCTCAAACAGGGGCAGAAGGCTGAAGCTTTCTTT. Residues: CASSFTLKQGQKAEAFF.

V is TRBV28 and J is TRBJ2-1; maybe TRBD1 (5 bases). Trimming removed 2 bases at V and 11 bases at J, with 10 bases between. The CDR3 consists of 12 residues. Germline loops: CDR1 MDHEN, CDR2 SYDVKM. Here the CDR3 DNA reads TGTGCCAGCAGTTTAGATAGGGGCAAGCAGTTCTTC. It is translated as CASSLDRGKQFF.

This CDR3 reads CASSAQGHPENQAFF. CDR3 DNA: TGTGCCAGCAGCGCTCAGGGACACCCAGAGAATCAAGCTTTCTTT. The chain employs TRBV9 and TRBJ1-1, with D tentatively TRBD1 (6 bases). Germline loops: CDR1 SGDLS, CDR2 YYNGEE. This CDR3 spans 15 amino acids. V lost 3 bases and J lost 9, with 21 bases in between.